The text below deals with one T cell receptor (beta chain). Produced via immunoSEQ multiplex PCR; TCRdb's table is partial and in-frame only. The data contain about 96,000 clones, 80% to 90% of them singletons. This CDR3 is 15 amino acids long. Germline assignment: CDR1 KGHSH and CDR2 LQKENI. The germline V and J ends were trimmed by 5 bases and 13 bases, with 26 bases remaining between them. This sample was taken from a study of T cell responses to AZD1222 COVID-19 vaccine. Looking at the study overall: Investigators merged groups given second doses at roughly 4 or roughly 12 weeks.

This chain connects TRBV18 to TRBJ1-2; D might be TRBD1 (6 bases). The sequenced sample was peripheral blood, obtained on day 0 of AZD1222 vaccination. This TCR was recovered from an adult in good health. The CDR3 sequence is CASSLPVKEQGKFTF. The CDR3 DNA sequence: TGTGCCAGCTCATTGCCGGTGAAAGAACAGGGAAAGTTCACCTTC.